This passage covers 14 T cell receptor beta chains from one sample sequenced in a study of blood T cells in healthy people across ages. With a J-beta primer mix and a sample-barcoded 5' primer, a second PCR ran about 7 to 12 cycles. MiXCR, run by TCRdb on the 5' RACE reads, gives a single entry per CDR3 protein. In the table there are about 1.8 million distinct CDR3 sequences, around half of which are singletons. The specimen was blood. These receptors were taken from a woman aged 40 to 55 in good health.

The chain couples TRBV15 to TRBJ2-7; a possible D gene is TRBD2 (6 bases). V shed 0 bases and J shed 0 bases, with 15 bases lying between them. This CDR3 is built from 17 residues. CDR1 is LNHNV, CDR2 YYDKDF, per germline (reference sequence). CDR3 in amino acids: CATSRDCSGTSSYEQYF. The CDR3 coding sequence is TGTGCCACCAGCAGAGATTGTAGCGGCACGAGCTCCTACGAGCAGTACTTC.

Written as DNA, the CDR3 is TGCAGTGCTAGCGGGGGTTCTCGTAATGAGCAGTTCTTC. It yields the protein CSASGGSRNEQFF. The chain carries TRBV20-1 and TRBJ2-1, with D maybe TRBD2 (6 bases). The CDR3 consists of 13 residues. From germline, CDR1 is DFQATT and CDR2 SNEGSKA (reference sequence). Trimming removed 3 bases from V and 7 bases from J, with 13 bases in between.

The chain links TRBV29-1 to TRBJ2-1; 10 bases are a match to TRBD2. The CDR3 length is 14 residues. The V gene's germline CDR1 is SQVTM and CDR2 ANQGSEA. With V trimmed by 6 bases and J by 7 bases, 9 bases remained unmatched. The CDR3 here is CSVKGGLANNEQFF. As DNA, the CDR3 is TGCAGCGTCAAAGGGGGACTAGCGAATAATGAGCAGTTCTTC.

The chain links TRBV28 to TRBJ2-1; 8 nucleotides align to TRBD2. The CDR3 runs 16 residues. Germline CDR1 MDHEN, CDR2 SYDVKM. V shed 4 bases and J 0 bases; nucleotides not matched to a gene: 5. CDR3 loop: CASSSPGGNSYNEQFF. The CDR3, as DNA: TGTGCCAGCAGTTCCCCGGGGGGGAACTCCTACAATGAGCAGTTCTTC. Using reference TRBV28 and TRBJ2-1 for the parts outside the CDR3, the full variable domain is DVKVTQSSRYLVKRTGEKVFLECVQDMDHENMFWYRQDPGLGLRLIYFSYDVKMKEKGDIPEGYSVSREKKERFSLILESASTNQTSMYLCASSSPGGNSYNEQFFGPGTRLTVL.

The J gene is TRBJ1-5, the V gene TRBV29-1; 8 nucleotides match TRBD1. Trimming at V came to 6 bases and at J to 4 bases, leaving 5 bases not matched to a gene. Germline CDR1 SQVTM, CDR2 ANQGSEA. The CDR3 has 13 residues. The CDR3 region has the DNA TGCAGCGTGACAGGACAGGGTAATCAGCCCCAGCATTTT. Translation gives CSVTGQGNQPQHF.

The chain employs TRBV2 and TRBJ2-6, with 8 bases lining up with TRBD2. J lost 0 bases, V lost 7 bases, and 11 bases had no gene match. The CDR3 is 18 amino acids. Germline V gene lookup returns CDR1 SNHLY and CDR2 FYNNEI. CDR3 amino acids: CASTAGGHRISGANVLTF. The CDR3 DNA sequence: TGTGCCAGCACCGCGGGGGGACATCGTATCTCTGGGGCCAACGTCCTGACTTTC.

The V and J genes are TRBV6-1 and TRBJ2-5, with 9 bases aligning to TRBD2. Trimming took 3 bases from V and 5 from J; bases not matched to a gene: 10. Germline V gene data show CDR1 as MNHNS and CDR2 as SASEGT. CDR3 size: 16 residues. CDR3 bases: TGTGCCAGCAGTGATCTAGGCGGGGGGGCTCGGGAGACCCAGTACTTC. Amino acids: CASSDLGGGARETQYF.

The chain carries TRBV5-5 and TRBJ2-3; D gene uncertain. The CDR3 contains 13 residues. CDR1 and CDR2 (germline): SGHKS, YYEKEE (reference sequence). V shed 4 bases and J shed 2 bases, with 8 bases lying between them. The CDR3 sequence: CASSRPNTDTQYF. DNA of the CDR3: TGTGCCAGCAGCCGACCGAACACAGATACGCAGTATTTT.

The chain uses TRBV6-5 and TRBJ2-7; D gene ambiguous. Trimming shortened V by 7 bases and J by 1 base, and 17 bases separated the two germline ends. Germline values: CDR1 MNHEY, CDR2 SVGAGI. The CDR3 is 15 residues long. The CDR3 here is CASTLNQQRSYEQYF. The CDR3 DNA follows: TGTGCCAGCACCCTAAATCAACAGAGATCCTACGAGCAGTACTTC.

The genes are TRBV6-5 and TRBJ2-5; D is undetermined. The V and J ends lost 3 bases and 2 bases respectively, with 22 bases between them. Germline lookup yields CDR1 MNHEY and CDR2 SVGAGI. CDR3 length: 18 amino acids. CDR3 in amino acids: CASSYIIPPNGIQETQYF. Here the CDR3 DNA reads TGTGCCAGCAGTTATATTATCCCTCCCAATGGGATTCAAGAGACCCAGTACTTC.

This clonotype was found a few times. The chain recombines TRBV7-2 with TRBJ1-6; D is unclear. The germline V and J ends were trimmed by 5 bases and 4 bases, with 9 bases remaining between them. The CDR3 is 14 amino acids. Looked up from germline, CDR1 is SGHTA and CDR2 is FQGNSA. CDR3 sequence (DNA): TGTGCCAGCAGCCGAGGACGGTATAATTCACCCCTCCACTTT. This codes for CASSRGRYNSPLHF. The variable domain in full, completed from reference TRBV7-2 and TRBJ1-6, reads GAGVSQSPSNKVTEKGKDVELRCDPISGHTALYWYRQSLGQGLEFLIYFQGNSAPDKSGLPSDRFSAERTGGSVSTLTIQRTQQEDSAVYLCASSRGRYNSPLHFGNGTRLTVT.

The chain has TRBV3-1 and TRBJ2-5, with 7 bases identical to TRBD2. J gave up 0 bases and V 0 bases, and 7 bases lay outside the gene matches. Per the germline V gene, CDR1 is LGHDT and CDR2 is YNNKEL (reference sequence). There are 17 residues in the CDR3. DNA for the CDR3: TGTGCCAGCAGCCAAGATGGGGGAGGGGTGAACCAAGAGACCCAGTACTTC. It is translated as CASSQDGGGVNQETQYF.

CDR3 amino acids: CASSQVDSSDSTDTQYF. In DNA form, the CDR3 reads TGCGCCAGCAGCCAGGTCGACAGTAGTGATAGCACAGATACGCAGTATTTT. V usage is TRBV4-3 and J usage is TRBJ2-3; D possibly corresponds to TRBD1 (5 bases). The CDR3 extends over 17 amino acids. Germline V gene data show CDR1 as LGHNA and CDR2 as YSLEER. The V gene lost 3 bases and the J gene lost 0 bases, with 16 bases spanning the gap.

This clonotype was counted between two and nine times. The gene calls are TRBV20-1 and TRBJ2-2; D assignment may be TRBD1 or TRBD2 (5 bases each). Trimming pared 5 bases from V and 4 bases from J, leaving 11 bases between. Germline V CDR1 and CDR2: DFQATT, SNEGSKA (reference sequence). The CDR3 is 13 amino acids. The CDR3 region is CSASNGATGELFF. DNA for the CDR3: TGCAGTGCTTCTAACGGGGCCACCGGGGAGCTGTTTTTT.